This T cell receptor (beta chain) was captured in a study of shared clonotypes between healthy human individuals. Study information: CD4 naive and CD4 memory each took three plates per donor, while CD8 naive took two and CD8 memory one.

Details on this clone: The antigen is unknown.

Profiled with immunoSEQ multiplex PCR; TCRdb holds only in-frame clones, not every one. The sample yields about 1.1 million clones, approximately 80% seen once. General observations from the study: At large depth, rarefaction still showed sorted-subset sequencing to be incomplete. It was the non-shared clonotypes that had lower generation probabilities than clonotypes shared by all four donors. Larger estimated richness was generally seen in naive subsets than in memory subsets.

Germline assignment: CDR1 MNHEY and CDR2 SMNVEV (reference sequence). J gave up 4 bases and V 6 bases, and 12 bases lay outside the gene matches. The CDR3 has 17 residues. J is TRBJ2-3 and V is TRBV27; 11 bases align to TRBD2. The sequenced material came from memory CD4+ T cells from PBMCs. The sample's subset: CD45RA-negative fraction. The receptor comes from a young man in good health. Some clones in this sample may be carry-over from other donors' samples. The CDR3 DNA is TGTGCCAGCAGGACTAAAACTAGCGGGAGCCCAGCAGATACGCAGTATTTT. Protein sequence: CASRTKTSGSPADTQYF.